This TCR beta chain is drawn from a study of T cells after somatic rescue of genetic block. CDR1 MNHEY and CDR2 SVGAGI come from the germline V gene. The CDR3 extends over 15 amino acids. Trimming removed 3 bases from V and 0 bases from J; junction bases left unmatched: 2. Only in-frame clones appear in the TCRdb table, and some are missing; sequencing was by immunoSEQ multiplex PCR. The sample has 10,000 to 15,000 clones; roughly 73% are singletons. Specimen: peripheral blood mononuclear cells (PBMCs). V and J are TRBV6-5 and TRBJ1-5, with TRBD1 matching 7 bases. The sequence came from a boy aged 5-17 years. Here the CDR3 reads CASSYRQGSNQPQHF. The CDR3 coding sequence is TGTGCCAGCAGTTATCGACAGGGTAGCAATCAGCCCCAGCATTTT.